The 7 T cell receptor beta chains below all came from one sample that was sequenced in a study of CD8+ T cells in alopecia areata. Treatment described: oral pan-JAK inhibitor, 5-10 mg twice daily. RNA, once extracted, was reverse transcribed into cDNA for use as the sequencing template. The assay was immunoSEQ multiplex PCR, and TCRdb's table has in-frame clones only and misses some. This table holds more than 85,000 clones, 61% found once. Sequenced material: CD8+ T cells sorted from blood, taken at week 4, from a patient treated with tofacitinib. Receptors originate from a human donor with alopecia areata.

This clone was detected a few times. The chain recombines TRBV19 with TRBJ2-5, with D perhaps matching TRBD2 (5 bases). Germline-derived CDR1 and CDR2 are LNHDA and SQIVND (reference sequence). The CDR3 runs 13 residues. V was shortened by 5 bases and J by 5 bases, with 12 bases between the two germline ends. The CDR3 loop reads CASSPRRWETQYF. CDR3 DNA sequence: TGTGCCAGTAGTCCGAGGAGGTGGGAGACCCAGTACTTC.

In this sample, this clone turned up many times. This chain links TRBV7-3 with TRBJ2-3; D gene uncertain. The V end was cut by 8 bases, the J end by 5 bases, with 11 bases between. The CDR3 contains 12 residues. Germline-derived CDR1 and CDR2 are SGHTA and FQGTGA. The CDR3 coding sequence is TGTGCCAGCGGATTCGGTGGAGATACGCAGTATTTT. This translates into CASGFGGDTQYF.

This clone showed up just a few times. The chain's CDR3 is CSVGDWSFQQYF. DNA of the CDR3: TGCAGCGTTGGCGACTGGTCCTTTCAGCAGTACTTC. This chain connects TRBV29-1 to TRBJ2-7; D ambiguous. Trimming shortened V by 4 bases and J by 8 bases, and 15 bases separated the two germline ends. From germline, CDR1 is SQVTM and CDR2 ANQGSEA. The CDR3 is made up of 12 amino acids.

The chain joins TRBV4-1 to TRBJ2-7; TRBD2 matches at 11 bases. From germline, CDR1 is MGHRA and CDR2 YSYEKL. The CDR3 runs 16 residues. The V and J ends lost 5 bases and 1 base, in that order; junction bases with no gene match: 7. The CDR3 spells CASSLRGTSGSYEQYF. CDR3 DNA: TGCGCCAGCAGCTTACGCGGGACTAGCGGATCCTACGAGCAGTACTTC.

This clone has only a few counts. The genes are TRBV2 and TRBJ1-2; no definite D call. The CDR3 length is 14 residues. V dropped 3 bases and J dropped 3 bases, with 11 bases sitting between them. The germline V gene has CDR1 SNHLY and CDR2 FYNNEI. CDR3 in DNA: TGTGCCAGCAGTGATAGCAACAGCTACTATGGCTACACCTTC. Encoded protein: CASSDSNSYYGYTF.

This chain joins TRBV5-8 and TRBJ2-1; D is unresolved. CDR1 is SGHTS and CDR2 is YDEGEE in the germline V gene. The CDR3 loop spans 12 amino acids. Trimming stripped 2 bases from V and 6 bases from J, with 6 bases between. The CDR3 nucleotides are TGTGCCAGCAGCTTCGGCCGCAATGAGCAGTTCTTC. It specifies CASSFGRNEQFF.

The genes are TRBV28 and TRBJ2-7; 10 bases are shared with TRBD1. Germline CDR1 MDHEN, CDR2 SYDVKM. Trimming took 4 bases from V and 3 from J; bases not matched to a gene: 6. The CDR3 runs to 15 residues. The CDR3 coding sequence is TGTGCCAGCAGTTCTACCGGGACAGGGGACTACGAGCAGTACTTC. Protein product: CASSSTGTGDYEQYF.